Listed here are 18 T cell receptor beta chains from one sample, sequenced in a study of T cells in Graves' hyperthyroidism and ophthalmopathy. The investigators amplified TCR beta CDR3 regions from RNA transcripts. First-round RT-PCR of the TCR CDR3 relied on the HTBI primer set. TCRdb re-called the multiplex PCR reads through MiXCR, storing one row per CDR3 protein. In the table there are a few hundred thousand distinct CDR3 sequences, 46% of which are singletons. Sequenced sample: peripheral blood or thyroid tissue (not recorded which). The source of these receptors is an adult woman with Graves' disease, either hyperthyroidism or ophthalmopathy (not recorded which).

This clonotype was picked up many times. The chain carries TRBV6-6 and TRBJ1-5, with D possibly matching TRBD1 (5 bases). Germline lookup yields CDR1 MNHNY and CDR2 SVGAGI (reference sequence). CDR3 size: 13 residues. V dropped 5 bases and J dropped 14 bases, with 19 bases sitting between them. The DNA for the CDR3 is TGTGCCAGCAGTACAGCAGAGGGGAGACGGAAGCATTTT. As protein: CASSTAEGRRKHF.

This clonotype has a count of ten or more. The chain employs TRBV5-1 and TRBJ2-7; TRBD1 or TRBD2 may be the D gene (5 bases each). V lost 0 bases and J 5 bases, leaving 12 bases between the germline ends. Germline values: CDR1 SGHRS, CDR2 YFSETQ. This CDR3 spans 14 amino acids. In DNA form, the CDR3 reads TGCGCCAGCAGCTTGGAATGGGGGTCCAACGAGCAGTACTTC. Its protein is CASSLEWGSNEQYF.

This clonotype was seen a few times. The chain couples TRBV24-1 to TRBJ1-5; 10 bases line up with TRBD1. There are 18 residues in the CDR3. Germline V gene data show CDR1 as KGHDR and CDR2 as SFDVKD. V gave up 6 bases and J gave up 2 bases; unmatched junction bases: 12. In nucleotides, the CDR3 is TGTGCCACCAGTTCGCCGGGACAGGGGTATTGGGGCAATCAGCCCCAGCATTTT. The encoded protein is CATSSPGQGYWGNQPQHF.

This clonotype was picked up many times. This sequence joins TRBV6-2 or TRBV6-3 and TRBJ2-7, with 8 bases matching TRBD1. V trimming: 2 bases; J trimming: 1 base; junction bases outside the gene matches: 4. CDR3 length: 15 amino acids. Germline V CDR1 and CDR2: MNHEY, SVGEGT. The CDR3 nucleotides are TGTGCCAGCAGTTACGTGCAGGGGGCGTCCTACGAGCAGTACTTC. Translation gives CASSYVQGASYEQYF.

A remark on this clonotype: A much larger clone sits a single nucleotide away, making a read error possible. V and J are TRBV20-1 and TRBJ1-1; D is perhaps TRBD1 (5 bases). Germline CDR1 reads DFQATT; CDR2 reads SNEGSKA (reference sequence). Trimming cost V 5 bases and J 2 bases, with 12 bases left between them. The CDR3 spans 13 residues. The CDR3 here is CSAGFTGNTEAFF. The CDR3 DNA is TGCAGTGCTGGGTTCACAGGAAACACTGAAGCTTTCTTT.

The gene calls are TRBV14 and TRBJ1-2; 11 bases map to TRBD1. This CDR3 has 14 amino acids. V was pared by 3 bases and J by 4 bases, with 1 base of the junction left unmatched. Germline V gene lookup returns CDR1 SGHDN and CDR2 FVKESK. CDR3 DNA: TGTGCCAGCAGCCACGGGACAGGGGGCTATGGCTACACCTTC. Protein: CASSHGTGGYGYTF.

This clonotype was counted at least ten times. The chain links TRBV5-1 to TRBJ1-5; no clear D. V was shortened by 0 bases and J by 7 bases, with 11 bases between the two germline ends. CDR3 size: 14 residues. Germline V lookup: CDR1 SGHRS, CDR2 YFSETQ. The DNA for the CDR3 is TGCGCCAGCAGCTTGGAGGCGGGTGGGCAGCCCCAGCATTTT. This gives the protein CASSLEAGGQPQHF. Based on the CDR3 plus reference TRBV5-1 and TRBJ1-5, the full variable domain is KAGVTQTPRYLIKTRGQQVTLSCSPISGHRSVSWYQQTPGQGLQFLFEYFSETQRNKGNFPGRFSGRQFSNSRSEMNVSTLELGDSALYLCASSLEAGGQPQHFGDGTRLSIL.

The chain links TRBV2 to TRBJ1-4, with TRBD1 identical over 8 bases. The CDR3 is made up of 13 amino acids. CDR1 is SNHLY, CDR2 FYNNEI, per germline. V lost 6 bases and J lost 11; bases outside the gene matches: 8. The CDR3, as DNA: TGTGCCAGCAGGCCCCCGACAGGGGACAAACTGTTTTTT. Translating it yields CASRPPTGDKLFF.

This clonotype was seen repeatedly, ten times or more. The gene calls are TRBV12-3 or TRBV12-4 and TRBJ1-5; unclear D gene. The ends were cut back, 2 bases at V and 7 bases at J, with 6 bases in the middle. The CDR3 totals 12 residues. CDR3 nucleotides: TGTGCCAGCAGTTTACAGCGGCAGCCCCAGCATTTT. Translation: CASSLQRQPQHF.

Points on this clonotype: At one of its ends the junction is not consistent with the germline gene, which may arise from a read error. The rearrangement uses TRBV19 and TRBJ2-7; no firm D call. Germline V gene lookup returns CDR1 LNHDA and CDR2 SQIVND (reference sequence). The CDR3 has 13 amino acids. The CDR3 sequence is CASSSDIYEEQYF. DNA for the CDR3: TGCGCCAGCAGCTCCGACATCTACGAGGAGCAGTACTTC.

This clonotype was recorded at least ten times. J is TRBJ2-5 and V is TRBV24-1, with TRBD2 matching 8 bases. V lost 7 bases, J lost 3 bases, and 6 bases stayed unmatched. This CDR3 spans 14 amino acids. Per the germline V gene, CDR1 is KGHDR and CDR2 is SFDVKD. The CDR3 is CATSVGLGEETQYF. DNA for the CDR3: TGTGCCACCAGCGTGGGACTAGGGGAAGAGACCCAGTACTTC.

The gene calls are TRBV20-1 and TRBJ2-7; possibly TRBD1 or TRBD2 for D (5 bases each). CDR1 and CDR2 (germline): DFQATT, SNEGSKA (reference sequence). V lost 4 bases to trimming and J lost 7 bases, with 23 bases between them. The CDR3 covers 15 residues. CDR3 DNA sequence: TGCAGTGCTACCGACCAAGTTACGGGGCTGGGGGAGCAGTACTTC. This codes for CSATDQVTGLGEQYF.

The chain joins TRBV12-3 or TRBV12-4 to TRBJ2-5, with TRBD2 matching 8 bases. V lost 6 bases and J lost 4; bases outside the gene matches: 10. This CDR3 contains 15 residues. The CDR3 loop reads CASRPSGSLVETQYF. The CDR3 region has the DNA TGTGCCAGCAGACCAAGCGGGAGTTTGGTAGAGACCCAGTACTTC.

The J gene is TRBJ2-3, the V gene TRBV2, with D possibly being TRBD2 (5 bases). This CDR3 has 13 amino acids. Germline CDR1 SNHLY, CDR2 FYNNEI. Trimming left V 4 bases short and J 5 bases short, with 10 bases between. CDR3 nucleotides: TGTGCCAGCAGTGGCGGGTTTGGAGATACGCAGTATTTT. Amino acids: CASSGGFGDTQYF.

At least ten counts were recorded for this clonotype. The genes are TRBV19 and TRBJ1-5; no clear D gene. V was clipped by 2 bases and J by 0 bases, with 8 bases between them. CDR3 length equals 15 residues. Per germline, CDR1 LNHDA and CDR2 SQIVND (reference sequence). This chain's CDR3 is CASSILSDSNQPQHF. Written as DNA, the CDR3 is TGTGCCAGTAGTATACTCAGCGATAGCAATCAGCCCCAGCATTTT.

This clonotype was recorded once. This chain joins TRBV2 and TRBJ1-2; 9 nucleotides align to TRBD1. Germline CDR1 is SNHLY and CDR2 is FYNNEI. V dropped 5 bases and J dropped 10; count of bases not matched to a gene: 8. This CDR3 is built from 13 residues. CDR3 bases: TGTGCCAGCAGTACCACAGGGGGCAAGATCTACACCTTC. Translating it yields CASSTTGGKIYTF.

The chain has TRBV2 and TRBJ1-1, with TRBD1 matching 9 bases. The CDR3 contains 15 residues. V shed 6 bases, J shed 1 base, and the junction held 6 bases outside the gene matches. Germline lookup yields CDR1 SNHLY and CDR2 FYNNEI. The DNA for the CDR3 is TGTGCCAGCAGAGAACGGACAGGGGAGAACACTGAAGCTTTCTTT. It is translated as CASRERTGENTEAFF.

The rearrangement links TRBV2 to TRBJ2-1, with D possibly matching TRBD1 (6 bases). CDR1 and CDR2 from the germline V gene are SNHLY and FYNNEI. Between the trimmed V and J ends, which lost 7 bases and 8 bases, there was a span of 9 bases. This CDR3 has 11 residues. The CDR3 sequence is CASTRGYEQFF. Here the CDR3 DNA reads TGTGCCAGCACCAGGGGATATGAGCAGTTCTTC.